This TCR beta chain was sequenced for a study of B cell selection in AIRE deficiency. Data came from immunoSEQ multiplex PCR; TCRdb stores just in-frame clones and leaves some out. The table records roughly 18,000 clones, just over 90% of them present only once. CDR3 length equals 12 residues. Trimming took 0 bases from V and 4 from J, leaving 5 bases between them. Germline CDR1 is SGHRS and CDR2 is YFSETQ. Regulatory T cells were sorted as CD4+CD25hiCD127low/negative cells. The material sequenced was CD4+CD25+ Tregs sorted from PBMCs. The chain is built from TRBV5-1 and TRBJ2-7; perhaps TRBD2 as D (5 bases). The clonotype comes from a human donor in good health. The CDR3 DNA sequence: TGCGCCAGCAGCTTGGGAGGGTACGAGCAGTACTTC. Translating gives CASSLGGYEQYF. Using reference TRBV5-1 and TRBJ2-7 for the parts outside the CDR3, the full variable domain is KAGVTQTPRYLIKTRGQQVTLSCSPISGHRSVSWYQQTPGQGLQFLFEYFSETQRNKGNFPGRFSGRQFSNSRSEMNVSTLELGDSALYLCASSLGGYEQYFGPGTRLTVT.